This entry is about one T cell receptor (beta chain). The target antigen is unknown. Profiling relied on immunoSEQ multiplex PCR, and the TCRdb table lists in-frame clones only, not all of them. The profile covers some 270,000 clones, with 70% to 90% appearing a single time and more than 0.8% taken by the ten largest. The record originates from a study of cytomegalovirus exposure and HLA in healthy donors. Study-wide findings and caveats: The classifier reportedly diagnosed cytomegalovirus status with high sensitivity and specificity. Through in vitro validation, a few CMV-associated chains were shown to be specific for CMV antigens.

The sequencing sample was made of PBMCs. The sequence was obtained from a woman aged 18-29 years in good health and CMV-seronegative.

The CDR3 DNA reads TGCGCCAGCAGCCAAGGGAGGACAGGGATCGATACGCAGTATTTT. The encoded protein is CASSQGRTGIDTQYF. The V call is TRBV4-1, the J call TRBJ2-3, with 8 bases matching TRBD1. Germline V gives CDR1 MGHRA, CDR2 YSYEKL. This CDR3 region has 15 residues. V was clipped by 1 base and J by 6 bases; unmatched bases: 6.